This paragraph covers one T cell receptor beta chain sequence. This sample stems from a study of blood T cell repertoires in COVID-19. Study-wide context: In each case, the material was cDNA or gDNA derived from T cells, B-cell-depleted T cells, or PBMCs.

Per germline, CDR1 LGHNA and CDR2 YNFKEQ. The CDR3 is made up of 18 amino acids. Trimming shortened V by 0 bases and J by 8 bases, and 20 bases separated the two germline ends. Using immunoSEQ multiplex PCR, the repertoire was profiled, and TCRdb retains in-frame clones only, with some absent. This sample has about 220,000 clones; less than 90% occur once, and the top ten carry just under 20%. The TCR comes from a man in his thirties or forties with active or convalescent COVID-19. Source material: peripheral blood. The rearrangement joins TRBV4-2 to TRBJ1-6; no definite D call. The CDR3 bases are TGTGCCAGCAGCCAAGATCTGCCGAACGTGGGCCCCTATTCACCCCTCCACTTT. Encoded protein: CASSQDLPNVGPYSPLHF.